This TCR beta chain was retrieved from a study of CD8+ T cells in alopecia areata. The sequencing template was cDNA reverse transcribed from extracted RNA. Assay: immunoSEQ multiplex PCR; the TCRdb copy retains only in-frame clones and omits some. The repertoire includes 120,000 or so clones, 55% to 70% of them detected once, and about 3% sits in the top ten. Study-wide results and caveats: Scalp specimens additionally yield sequences from normal skin's resident alphabeta T cells. For lesional scalp, especially alopecia totalis/universalis, clonality was higher than in normal scalp.

This clone appeared once. The antigen is undetermined. V gave up 3 bases and J gave up 6 bases; unmatched junction bases: 5. The CDR3 contains 14 residues. Germline V gene data show CDR1 as SGHRS and CDR2 as YFSETQ. V gene TRBV5-1 combines with J gene TRBJ1-2; 10 bases match TRBD1. The receptor comes from a human donor in good health. The source material was CD4+ T cells sorted from blood. The CDR3 nucleotides are TGCGCCAGCAGCTACGAGGGACAGGGGAATGGCTACACCTTC. It yields the protein CASSYEGQGNGYTF.